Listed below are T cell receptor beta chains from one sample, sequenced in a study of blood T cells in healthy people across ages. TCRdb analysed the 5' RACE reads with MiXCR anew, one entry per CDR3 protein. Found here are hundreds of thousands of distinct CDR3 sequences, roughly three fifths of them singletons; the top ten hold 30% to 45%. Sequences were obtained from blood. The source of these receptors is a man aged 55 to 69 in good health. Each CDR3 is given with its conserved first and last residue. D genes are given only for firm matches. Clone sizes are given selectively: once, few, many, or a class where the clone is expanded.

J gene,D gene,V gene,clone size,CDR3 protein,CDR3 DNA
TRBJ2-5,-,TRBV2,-,CASKPLGGRETQYF,TGTGCCAGCAAACCCCTTGGGGGCCGGGAGACCCAGTACTTC
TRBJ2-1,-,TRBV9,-,CASSGPSGRGEQFF,TGTGCCAGCAGCGGACCCTCGGGCAGAGGGGAGCAGTTCTTC
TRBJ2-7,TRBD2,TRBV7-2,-,CASAPLAGVYNEQYF,TGTGCCAGCGCCCCCCTAGCGGGGGTTTACAATGAGCAGTACTTC
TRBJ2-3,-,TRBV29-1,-,CSVEADSTDTQYF,TGCAGCGTTGAAGCGGACAGCACAGATACGCAGTATTTT
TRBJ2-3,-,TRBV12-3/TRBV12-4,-,CASSRLMLTDTQYF,TGTGCCAGCAGTCGCCTAATGCTCACAGATACGCAGTATTTT
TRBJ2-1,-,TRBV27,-,CASSLIPGLARTDEQFF,TGTGCCAGCAGTTTAATCCCGGGCCTAGCGAGGACCGATGAGCAGTTCTTC
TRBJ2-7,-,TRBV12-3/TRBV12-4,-,CASRPQQDHEQYF,TGTGCCAGCAGGCCCCAACAAGATCACGAGCAGTACTTC
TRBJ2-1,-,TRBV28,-,CASSLSGWVQFF,TGTGCCAGCAGTTTATCAGGGTGGGTGCAGTTCTTC
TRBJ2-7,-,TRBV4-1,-,CASSQDWGAREQYF,TGCGCCAGCAGCCAAGATTGGGGGGCCCGGGAGCAGTACTTC
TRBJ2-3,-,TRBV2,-,CASRRVVTDTQYF,TGTGCCAGCAGGAGGGTCGTCACAGATACGCAGTATTTT
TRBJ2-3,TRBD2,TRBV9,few,CASSVSGGADTQYF,TGTGCCAGCAGCGTTAGCGGGGGGGCTGATACGCAGTATTTT
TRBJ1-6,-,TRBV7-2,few,CASSYPSYSPLHF,TGTGCCAGCAGCTACCCGAGTTATTCACCCCTCCACTTT
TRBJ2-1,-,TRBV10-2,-,CASSEWQGREQFF,TGCGCCAGCAGTGAGTGGCAGGGGCGCGAGCAGTTCTTC
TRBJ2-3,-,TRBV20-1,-,CSARDRAYPDTQYF,TGCAGTGCTAGAGATCGGGCGTACCCGGATACGCAGTATTTT
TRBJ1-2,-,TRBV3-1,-,CASSQWDGYTF,TGTGCCAGCAGCCAATGGGATGGCTACACCTTC
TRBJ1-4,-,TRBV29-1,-,CSVVVATNEKLFF,TGCAGCGTGGTGGTTGCAACTAATGAAAAACTGTTTTTT
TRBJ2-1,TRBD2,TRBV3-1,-,CASSPQTSGNNEQFF,TGTGCCAGCAGCCCCCAGACTAGCGGAAACAATGAGCAGTTCTTC
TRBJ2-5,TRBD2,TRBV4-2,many,CASSQDGTSGEGTQYF,TGTGCCAGCAGCCAAGACGGGACTAGCGGGGAAGGGACCCAGTACTTC
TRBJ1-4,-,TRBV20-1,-,CSAGTGTSTTNEKLFF,TGCAGTGCTGGAACCGGGACATCTACAACTAATGAAAAACTGTTTTTT
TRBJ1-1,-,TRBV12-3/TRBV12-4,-,CASSLAGSIPTEAFF,TGTGCCAGCAGTTTAGCCGGCAGTATACCCACTGAAGCTTTCTTT
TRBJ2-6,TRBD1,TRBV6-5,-,CASSYLTTGGSGANVLTF,TGTGCCAGCAGTTACTTGACGACAGGGGGCTCTGGGGCCAACGTCCTGACTTTC
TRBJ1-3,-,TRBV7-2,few,CASSLGGGAGNTIYF,TGTGCCAGCAGCTTAGGGGGCGGTGCTGGAAACACCATATATTTT
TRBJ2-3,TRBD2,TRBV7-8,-,CASSLMSGGAPADTQYF,TGTGCCAGCAGCTTAATGAGCGGGGGGGCCCCGGCAGATACGCAGTATTTT
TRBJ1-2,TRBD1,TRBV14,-,CASRAGTGFGYTF,TGTGCCAGCAGGGCCGGGACAGGCTTTGGCTACACCTTC
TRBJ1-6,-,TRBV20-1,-,CSARGGQGSSYNSPLHF,TGCAGTGCTAGAGGGGGCCAGGGTAGCTCCTATAATTCACCCCTCCACTTT
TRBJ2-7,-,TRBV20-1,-,CSASPQGNEQYF,TGCAGTGCTAGCCCCCAGGGAAACGAGCAGTACTTC
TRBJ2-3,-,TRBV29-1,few,CSAGALGTDTQYF,TGCAGCGCCGGGGCCCTTGGCACAGATACGCAGTATTTT
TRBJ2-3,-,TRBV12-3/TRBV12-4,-,CASRVEGSDTQYF,TGTGCCAGCAGAGTCGAGGGGTCAGATACGCAGTATTTT
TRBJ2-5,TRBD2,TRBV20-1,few,CSAPSGGRETQYF,TGCAGTGCCCCTAGCGGGGGTCGGGAGACCCAGTACTTC
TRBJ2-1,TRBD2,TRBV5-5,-,CASSLGGSGDNEQFF,TGTGCCAGCAGCTTAGGCGGGAGTGGAGACAATGAGCAGTTCTTC
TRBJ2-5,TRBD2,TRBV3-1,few,CASSQVGLAAETQYF,TGTGCCAGCAGCCAAGTAGGACTAGCCGCGGAGACCCAGTACTTC
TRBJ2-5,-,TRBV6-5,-,CASSVLGGETQYF,TGTGCCAGCAGTGTTCTTGGTGGGGAGACCCAGTACTTC
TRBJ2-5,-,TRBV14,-,CASSQVNTQETQYF,TGTGCCAGCAGCCAAGTTAACACCCAAGAGACCCAGTACTTC
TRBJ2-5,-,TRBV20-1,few,CSARDLRGPRVRQTQYF,TGCAGTGCTAGAGATTTGCGGGGCCCCCGGGTGAGGCAGACCCAGTACTTC
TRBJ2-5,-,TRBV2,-,CASSEFWTQPQYF,TGTGCCAGCAGTGAATTTTGGACACAACCCCAGTACTTC
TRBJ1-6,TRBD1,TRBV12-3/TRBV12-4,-,CASSMTGGNSPLHF,TGTGCCAGCAGTATGACAGGGGGTAATTCACCCCTCCACTTT
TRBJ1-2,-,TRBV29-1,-,CSVGEGTNYGYTF,TGCAGCGTGGGGGAGGGAACTAACTATGGCTACACCTTC
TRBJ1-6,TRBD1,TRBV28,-,CASSFSTGGGSPLHF,TGTGCCAGCAGTTTCTCTACAGGGGGCGGTTCACCCCTCCACTTT
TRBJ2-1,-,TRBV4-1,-,CASGPLAWNEQFF,TGCGCCAGCGGCCCCCTAGCTTGGAATGAGCAGTTCTTC
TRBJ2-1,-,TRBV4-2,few,CASSQEGGTAYNEQFF,TGTGCCAGCAGCCAAGAAGGAGGGACTGCCTACAATGAGCAGTTCTTC
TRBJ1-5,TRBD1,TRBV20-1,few,CSARGTGGNQPQHF,TGCAGTGCCAGGGGGACAGGGGGCAATCAGCCCCAGCATTTT
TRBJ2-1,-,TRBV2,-,CASISLMFYNEQFF,TGTGCCAGCATCTCCCTCATGTTCTACAATGAGCAGTTCTTC
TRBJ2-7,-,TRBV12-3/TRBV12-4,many,CASSLGRDYEQYF,TGTGCCAGCAGTTTGGGGAGAGACTACGAGCAGTACTTC
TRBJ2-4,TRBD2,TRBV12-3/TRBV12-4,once,CASSLGLAGGWNIQYF,TGTGCCAGCAGTTTAGGACTAGCGGGGGGGTGGAACATTCAGTACTTC
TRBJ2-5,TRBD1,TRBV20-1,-,CSASVDRGLWEQYF,TGCAGTGCTAGTGTGGACAGGGGGCTTTGGGAGCAGTACTTC
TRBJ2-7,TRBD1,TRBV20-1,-,CSASPDREDEQYF,TGCAGCGCTAGCCCAGACAGGGAAGACGAGCAGTACTTC
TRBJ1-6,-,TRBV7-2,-,CASSLGGTVFAPLHF,TGTGCCAGCAGCTTAGGAGGAACGGTGTTTGCGCCCCTCCACTTT